This note documents a single TCR beta chain sequence. The antigen is unknown. The data belong to a study of CD8 T cells in Susac syndrome. V lost 1 base and J lost 5, with 10 bases in between. This CDR3 contains 13 residues. CDR1 is SGDLS, CDR2 YYNGEE, per germline. Overall study findings and caveats: The study acknowledged a relatively small number of individuals in its TCR sequencing and HLA analysis.

With random hexamers, roughly 0.45 to 1 ug RNA was reverse transcribed. The CDR3 of TCR beta was amplified by immunoSEQ multiplex PCR across 54 Vbeta and 13 Jbeta. Each CDR3 protein is one row after TCRdb ran MiXCR on the immunoSEQ multiplex PCR reads. Of about 210,000 distinct CDR3 sequences listed, nearly 97% are singletons. Sequencing of TCR beta, carried out with a high-throughput approach, was applied to CD8+ and CD4+ T cells from the blood. Isolation of CD8+ and CD4+ T cells was performed negatively, whereas enrichment of TEMRA cells was done by FACS. The TCR originated in a human donor with multiple sclerosis. The sample comprised CD4+ T cells from PBMCs. This chain uses TRBV9 with TRBJ2-7; possibly TRBD2 for D (5 bases). The CDR3 protein is CASSVRVGDEQYF. DNA of the CDR3: TGTGCCAGCAGCGTAAGGGTCGGGGACGAGCAGTACTTC.